This paragraph reports one T cell receptor beta chain. Its antigen is currently unknown. CDR1 is SGHRS and CDR2 is YFSETQ in the germline V gene. V was pared by 5 bases and J by 3 bases, with 8 bases of the junction left unmatched. There are 15 residues in the CDR3. The source of the sample is a study of T cell responses to AZD1222 COVID-19 vaccine. About the study: Analysis merged second doses at about 4 or about 12 weeks. Study-level findings and limits: Donors were largely white British and mainly female; clonal diversity was possibly underestimated. Of spike-specific TCRs, nearly half reportedly target regions left unmutated in variants. Seropositive status at baseline applied to only 5 to 7 AZD1222 recipients.

Measured with immunoSEQ multiplex PCR; TCRdb has only the in-frame clones, and not every one. Of about 110,000 clones listed, roughly 84% were seen once; the top ten hold over 15%. V gene TRBV5-1 combines with J gene TRBJ2-3; 8 nucleotides align to TRBD2. This sample comprised peripheral blood, obtained on day 0 of AZD1222 vaccination. The TCR comes from an adult in good health. The CDR3 DNA sequence: TGCGCCAGCAGGGTCGGGGGGGCCGTAACAGATACGCAGTATTTT. Translating it yields CASRVGGAVTDTQYF.